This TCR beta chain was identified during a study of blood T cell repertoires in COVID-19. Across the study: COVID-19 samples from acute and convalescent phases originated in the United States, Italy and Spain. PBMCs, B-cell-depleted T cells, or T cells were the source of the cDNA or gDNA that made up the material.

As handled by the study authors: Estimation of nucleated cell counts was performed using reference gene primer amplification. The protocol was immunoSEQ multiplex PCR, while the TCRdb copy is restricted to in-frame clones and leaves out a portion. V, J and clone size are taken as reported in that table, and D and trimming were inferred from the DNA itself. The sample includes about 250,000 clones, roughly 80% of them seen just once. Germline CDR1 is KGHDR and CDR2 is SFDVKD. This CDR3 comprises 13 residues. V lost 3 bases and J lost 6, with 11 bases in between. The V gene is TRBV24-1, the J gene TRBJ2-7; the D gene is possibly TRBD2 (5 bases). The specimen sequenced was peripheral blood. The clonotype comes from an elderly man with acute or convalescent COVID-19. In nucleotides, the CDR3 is TGTGCCACCAGTGATCCGGGGTCTTCCGAGCAGTACTTC. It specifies CATSDPGSSEQYF.